The 5 T cell receptor beta chains below come from one sample, sequenced in a study of T-cell reconstitution after alpha-beta-depleted transplantation in children. TCRbeta library construction was performed incorporating unique molecular identifiers. MiXCR, applied by TCRdb to the PCR reads, yields one record per CDR3 protein. The table lists approximately 510,000 distinct CDR3 sequences, 18% of them singletons. The sequences come from PBMCs from the stem cell graft donor, collected from the stem cell graft. Receptors originate from a human donor who donated a stem cell graft to a child with acute lymphoblastic leukemia.

This clonotype was seen a few times. Here the CDR3 DNA reads TGTGCCAGCAGTTACAGGTCGGGTAGAGCAGGGGACTACGAGCAGTACTTC. Protein sequence: CASSYRSGRAGDYEQYF. This chain joins TRBV6-5 and TRBJ2-7; tentative D call: TRBD1 (6 bases). The length of the CDR3 is 17 residues. V shed 2 bases and J shed 3 bases, with 20 bases lying between them. Germline V gene data show CDR1 as MNHEY and CDR2 as SVGAGI.

In this sample, this clonotype turned up a few times. V is TRBV5-4 and J is TRBJ2-1, with D possibly being TRBD2 (6 bases). Trimming pared 0 bases from V and 0 bases from J, leaving 22 bases between. Germline V gene lookup returns CDR1 SGHNT and CDR2 YYREEE (reference sequence). The length of the CDR3 is 20 residues. Here the CDR3 reads CASSLVSGRIRRSSYNEQFF. The CDR3 DNA is TGTGCCAGCAGCTTGGTAAGTGGGAGGATCCGGCGGAGCTCCTACAATGAGCAGTTCTTC.

The rearrangement uses TRBV12-3 or TRBV12-4 and TRBJ2-1; 13 nucleotides match TRBD2. CDR3 length: 17 amino acids. The trim removed 5 bases at V and 8 bases at J, leaving 12 bases unmatched. The CDR3 DNA reads TGTGCCAGCAGTCTAGGACTAGCGGGAGACCCCGACGATGAGCAGTTCTTC. It is translated as CASSLGLAGDPDDEQFF.

V usage is TRBV10-2 and J usage is TRBJ2-7; D is possibly TRBD1 or TRBD2 (5 bases each). V was cut by 4 bases and J by 3 bases, with 7 bases left in between. Germline loops: CDR1 WSHSY, CDR2 SAAADI. The CDR3 is 12 amino acids. The CDR3 DNA is TGCGCCAGCAGTGGGGGGTACTACGAGCAGTACTTC. The encoded protein is CASSGGYYEQYF.

The chain links TRBV20-1 to TRBJ2-1; possibly TRBD2 for D (5 bases). V was cut by 3 bases and J by 7 bases, with 19 bases left in between. The CDR3 runs 15 residues. CDR1 is DFQATT and CDR2 is SNEGSKA in the germline V gene (reference sequence). The CDR3 sequence is CSASYSAVVRNEQFF. The CDR3 bases are TGCAGTGCTAGTTACTCAGCGGTAGTTAGGAATGAGCAGTTCTTC.